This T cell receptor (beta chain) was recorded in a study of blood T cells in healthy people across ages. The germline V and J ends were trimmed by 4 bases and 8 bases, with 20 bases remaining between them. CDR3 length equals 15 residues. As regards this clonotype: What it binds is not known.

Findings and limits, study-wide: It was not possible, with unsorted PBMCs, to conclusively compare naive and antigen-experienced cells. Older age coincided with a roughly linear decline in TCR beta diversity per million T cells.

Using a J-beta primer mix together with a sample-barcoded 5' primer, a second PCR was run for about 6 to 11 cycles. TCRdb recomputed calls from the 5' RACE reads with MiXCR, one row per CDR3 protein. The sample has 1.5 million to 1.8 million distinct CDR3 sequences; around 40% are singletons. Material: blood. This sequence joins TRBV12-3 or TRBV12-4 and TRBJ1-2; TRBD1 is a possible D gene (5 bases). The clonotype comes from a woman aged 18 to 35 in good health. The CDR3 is CASSWRTQDMVGYTF. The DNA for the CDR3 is TGTGCCAGCAGTTGGCGGACACAGGATATGGTAGGCTACACCTTC.